The next 22 T cell receptor beta chains were all read from a single sample in a study of T cell responses to AZD1222 COVID-19 vaccine. Libraries were prepared by immunoSEQ multiplex PCR; TCRdb keeps only in-frame clonotypes and omits some of them. The sample has 110,000 to 150,000 clones, 80% to 95% seen once. The sequences come from peripheral blood, collected on day 0 of AZD1222 vaccination. Receptors originate from an adult in good health.

The V gene is TRBV6-5, the J gene TRBJ1-2; a possible D gene is TRBD1 (5 bases). The CDR3 runs 11 residues. The V and J ends lost 8 bases and 8 bases respectively, with 12 bases between them. The germline gives CDR1 MNHEY, CDR2 SVGAGI. CDR3 amino acids: CASLGLPGYTF. The CDR3 DNA sequence: TGTGCCAGCCTGGGACTCCCGGGCTACACCTTC.

V and J are TRBV6-1 and TRBJ2-1; TRBD2 matches at 7 bases. CDR1 MNHNS and CDR2 SASEGT come from the germline V gene. The junction had 17 bases not matched to a gene; V was cut back by 3 bases and J by 6 bases. The CDR3 extends over 18 amino acids. The CDR3 sequence is CASSDAELTGGWGNEQFF. The CDR3 nucleotides read TGTGCCAGCAGTGACGCGGAGTTAACGGGAGGTTGGGGCAATGAGCAGTTCTTC.

This rearrangement joins TRBV6-1 to TRBJ2-7; 13 nucleotides align to TRBD2. This CDR3 has 17 amino acids. The germline gives CDR1 MNHNS, CDR2 SASEGT. J was trimmed by 4 bases and V by 3 bases; bases with no gene match: 9. The CDR3 loop reads CASSDRTSGRMWYEQYF. The CDR3 DNA reads TGTGCCAGCAGTGATCGGACTAGCGGGAGAATGTGGTACGAGCAGTACTTC.

J is TRBJ1-1 and V is TRBV5-4, with TRBD1 matching 9 bases. The trim removed 2 bases at V and 1 base at J, leaving 6 bases unmatched. Germline CDR1 is SGHNT and CDR2 is YYREEE (reference sequence). This CDR3 region has 16 residues. CDR3 protein: CASSLPAGQGNTEAFF. DNA for the CDR3: TGTGCCAGCAGCTTACCGGCGGGACAGGGGAACACTGAAGCTTTCTTT.

The chain is built from TRBV3-1 (or the pseudogene TRBV3-2) and TRBJ1-6, with a possible D match to TRBD1 (5 bases). The CDR3 sequence is 14 residues long. Germline assignment: CDR1 LGHDT and CDR2 YNNKEL (reference sequence). With 1 base removed from V and 6 bases from J, the gap between germline ends came to 7 bases. CDR3 protein: CASSQGGSNSPLHF. As DNA, the CDR3 is TGTGCCAGCAGCCAAGGGGGCTCTAATTCACCCCTCCACTTT.

V usage is TRBV6-5 and J usage is TRBJ2-7, with a possible D match to TRBD1 (5 bases). Trimming shortened V by 6 bases and J by 2 bases, and 17 bases separated the two germline ends. The CDR3 runs to 15 residues. Germline V lookup: CDR1 MNHEY, CDR2 SVGAGI. In DNA, the CDR3 is TGTGCCAGCAGGGAGCTACAGGTATGGACCTACGAGCAGTACTTC. It codes for CASRELQVWTYEQYF.

The J gene is TRBJ2-3, the V gene TRBV7-2, with D perhaps assigned TRBD1 or TRBD2 (5 bases each). Germline values: CDR1 SGHTA, CDR2 FQGNSA. V was trimmed by 5 bases and J by 2 bases, leaving 11 bases between them. The length of the CDR3 is 14 residues. The CDR3 sequence: CASSPGTPTDTQYF. CDR3 nucleotide sequence: TGTGCCAGCAGCCCCGGGACGCCCACAGATACGCAGTATTTT.

V and J are TRBV2 and TRBJ2-5; either TRBD1 or TRBD2 may fit D (5 bases each). With 6 bases removed from V and 2 bases from J, the gap between germline ends came to 13 bases. Per germline, CDR1 SNHLY and CDR2 FYNNEI. The CDR3 has 14 residues. The CDR3 loop reads CASSSGTDQETQYF. The CDR3 bases are TGTGCCAGCAGCTCCGGGACGGATCAAGAGACCCAGTACTTC.

The chain uses TRBV9 and TRBJ2-7, with D perhaps assigned TRBD1 or TRBD2 (5 bases each). The length of the CDR3 is 14 residues. Germline-derived CDR1 and CDR2 are SGDLS and YYNGEE. Between the trimmed V and J ends, which lost 4 bases and 3 bases, there was a span of 14 bases. As DNA, the CDR3 is TGTGCCAGCAGCCCCGGGACGAACCTCTACGAGCAGTACTTC. This gives the protein CASSPGTNLYEQYF.

The chain carries TRBV28 and TRBJ1-5; TRBD1 is a possible D gene (6 bases). The V and J ends lost 3 bases and 0 bases respectively, with 15 bases between them. Germline CDR1 reads MDHEN; CDR2 reads SYDVKM. The CDR3 loop spans 17 amino acids. In DNA form, the CDR3 reads TGTGCCAGCAGTTTGGACCCAGGGGCCCCTAGCAATCAGCCCCAGCATTTT. It yields the protein CASSLDPGAPSNQPQHF.

This clone was seen once. This rearrangement joins TRBV11-2 to TRBJ1-3, with a tentative D call TRBD1 (5 bases). Trimming cost V 3 bases and J 2 bases, with 5 bases left between them. There are 13 residues in the CDR3. CDR1 and CDR2 from the germline V gene are SGHAT and FQNNGV. For the CDR3, the DNA is TGTGCCAGCAGCTTGGGGCCTGGAAACACCATATATTTT. Translation: CASSLGPGNTIYF.

V usage is TRBV7-2 and J usage is TRBJ2-5, with D uncertain. Trimming pared 5 bases from V and 1 base from J, leaving 14 bases between. This CDR3 is 15 amino acids long. Germline CDR1 SGHTA, CDR2 FQGNSA. CDR3 protein: CASSDLLTAQETQYF. Here the CDR3 DNA reads TGTGCCAGCAGCGACCTCTTGACGGCCCAAGAGACCCAGTACTTC.

J is TRBJ1-1 and V is TRBV7-8; D unresolved. Trimming removed 5 bases from V and 1 base from J, with 14 bases in between. CDR1 is SGHVS, CDR2 FQNEAQ, per germline. The CDR3 covers 15 residues. Written as DNA, the CDR3 is TGTGCCAGCAGCCCCGAAAGGGCGAGGAACACTGAAGCTTTCTTT. It codes for CASSPERARNTEAFF.

The chain uses TRBV3-1 (or the pseudogene TRBV3-2) and TRBJ1-2, with D possibly matching TRBD1 (5 bases). This CDR3 is 14 amino acids long. Germline CDR1 reads LGHDT; CDR2 reads YNNKEL (reference sequence). The V and J ends lost 2 bases and 5 bases respectively, with 12 bases between them. In DNA, the CDR3 is TGTGCCAGCAGCCAAATTGGGGCTGTGTATGGCTACACCTTC. Its protein product is CASSQIGAVYGYTF.

V and J are TRBV9 and TRBJ2-7; TRBD1 matches 9 bases. This CDR3 contains 16 residues. Trimming removed 2 bases from V and 0 bases from J; junction bases left unmatched: 6. Germline loops: CDR1 SGDLS, CDR2 YYNGEE. In nucleotides, the CDR3 is TGTGCCAGCAGCGTGGGACAGGGTAAGAGCTCCTACGAGCAGTACTTC. This translates into CASSVGQGKSSYEQYF.

The rearrangement links TRBV6-5 to TRBJ1-1; D call uncertain. CDR3 size: 14 residues. Germline assignment: CDR1 MNHEY and CDR2 SVGAGI. V lost 6 bases, J lost 1 base, and 12 bases lay in between. CDR3 in DNA: TGTGCCAGCAGACGCCTCCTGGGGAACACTGAAGCTTTCTTT. It translates to CASRRLLGNTEAFF.

The V and J genes are TRBV28 and TRBJ1-1; 7 positions match TRBD1. J lost 0 bases, V lost 6 bases, and 4 bases had no gene match. The CDR3 consists of 14 residues. Germline assignment: CDR1 MDHEN and CDR2 SYDVKM. The CDR3, as DNA: TGTGCCAGCAGCCCTGGACAGGTGAACACTGAAGCTTTCTTT. This gives the protein CASSPGQVNTEAFF. The whole variable domain, remainder taken from reference TRBV28 and TRBJ1-1, is DVKVTQSSRYLVKRTGEKVFLECVQDMDHENMFWYRQDPGLGLRLIYFSYDVKMKEKGDIPEGYSVSREKKERFSLILESASTNQTSMYLCASSPGQVNTEAFFGQGTRLTVV.

The CDR3 here is CASSYVGDRELFF. The CDR3 bases are TGTGCCAGCAGTTATGTGGGGGACCGGGAGCTGTTTTTT. This chain joins TRBV6-5 and TRBJ2-2; D possibly uses TRBD1 or TRBD2 (5 bases each). The CDR3 is 13 residues long. The germline V and J ends were trimmed by 3 bases and 9 bases, with 11 bases remaining between them. Germline assignment: CDR1 MNHEY and CDR2 SVGAGI.

The chain couples TRBV5-4 to TRBJ2-3; 11 bases fit TRBD2. The CDR3 loop spans 15 amino acids. The V gene's germline CDR1 is SGHNT and CDR2 YYREEE (reference sequence). V was pared by 2 bases and J by 7 bases, with 6 bases of the junction left unmatched. The CDR3 nucleotides read TGTGCCAGCAGCTTACCGGGACTAGCGGCCCATACGCAGTATTTT. This encodes CASSLPGLAAHTQYF.

The chain couples TRBV5-1 to TRBJ2-5; D possibly corresponds to TRBD2 (5 bases). V lost 1 base and J 2 bases, leaving 18 bases between the germline ends. The CDR3 covers 17 residues. Germline V gives CDR1 SGHRS, CDR2 YFSETQ. The CDR3 nucleotides are TGCGCCAGCAGCTTGTTCCTAGGGAATGGAGGACAAGAGACCCAGTACTTC. It encodes CASSLFLGNGGQETQYF.

The V gene is TRBV2, the J gene TRBJ2-2, with D unclear. Per the germline V gene, CDR1 is SNHLY and CDR2 is FYNNEI. The CDR3 sequence is 13 residues long. V dropped 6 bases and J dropped 1 base, with 6 bases sitting between them. This chain's CDR3 is CASSPMNTGELFF. For the CDR3, the DNA is TGTGCCAGCAGCCCAATGAACACCGGGGAGCTGTTTTTT.

The J gene is TRBJ1-5, the V gene TRBV19; maybe TRBD1 (5 bases). The CDR3 length is 14 residues. V was clipped by 5 bases and J by 7 bases, with 15 bases between them. Germline CDR1 is LNHDA and CDR2 is SQIVND (reference sequence). CDR3 sequence reads: CASSHQGLGQPQHF. DNA of the CDR3: TGTGCCAGTAGTCACCAGGGCCTGGGGCAGCCCCAGCATTTT. The whole variable domain, remainder taken from reference TRBV19 and TRBJ1-5, is DGGITQSPKYLFRKEGQNVTLSCEQNLNHDAMYWYRQDPGQGLRLIYYSQIVNDFQKGDIAEGYSVSREKKESFPLTVTSAQKNPTAFYLCASSHQGLGQPQHFGDGTRLSIL.